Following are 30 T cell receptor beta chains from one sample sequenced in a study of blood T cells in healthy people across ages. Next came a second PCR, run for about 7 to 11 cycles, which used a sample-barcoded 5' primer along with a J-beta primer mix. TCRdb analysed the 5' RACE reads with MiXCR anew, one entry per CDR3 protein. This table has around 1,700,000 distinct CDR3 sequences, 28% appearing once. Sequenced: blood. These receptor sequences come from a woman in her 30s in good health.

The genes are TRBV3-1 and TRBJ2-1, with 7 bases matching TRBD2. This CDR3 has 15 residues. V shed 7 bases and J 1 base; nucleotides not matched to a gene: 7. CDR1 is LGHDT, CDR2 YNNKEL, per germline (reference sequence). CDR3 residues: CASTSGGGSYNEQFF. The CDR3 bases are TGTGCCAGCACAAGCGGCGGGGGATCCTACAATGAGCAGTTCTTC.

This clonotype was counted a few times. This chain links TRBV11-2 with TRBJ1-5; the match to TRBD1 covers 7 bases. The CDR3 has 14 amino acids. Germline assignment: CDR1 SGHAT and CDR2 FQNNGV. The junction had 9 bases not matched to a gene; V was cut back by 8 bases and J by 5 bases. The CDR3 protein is CASGPGQTYQPQHF. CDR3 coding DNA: TGTGCCAGCGGACCGGGACAGACATATCAGCCCCAGCATTTT.

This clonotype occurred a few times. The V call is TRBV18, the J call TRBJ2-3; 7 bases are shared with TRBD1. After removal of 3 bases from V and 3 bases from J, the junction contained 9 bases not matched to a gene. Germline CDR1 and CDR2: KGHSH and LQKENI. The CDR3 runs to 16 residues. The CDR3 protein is CASSPAKGARTDTQYF. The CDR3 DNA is TGTGCCAGCTCACCGGCAAAGGGGGCGCGGACAGATACGCAGTATTTT.

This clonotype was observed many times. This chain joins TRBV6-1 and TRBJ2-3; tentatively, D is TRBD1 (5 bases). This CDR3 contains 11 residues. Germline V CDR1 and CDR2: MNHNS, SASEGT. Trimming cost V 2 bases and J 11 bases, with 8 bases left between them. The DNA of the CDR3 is TGTGCCAGCAGTGAAACACAGGTGCAGTATTTT. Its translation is CASSETQVQYF.

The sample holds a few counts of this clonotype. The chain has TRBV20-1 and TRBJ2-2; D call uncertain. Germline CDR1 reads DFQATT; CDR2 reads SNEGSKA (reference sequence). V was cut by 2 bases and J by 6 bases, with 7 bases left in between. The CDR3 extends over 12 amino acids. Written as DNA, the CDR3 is TGCAGTGCTAGATCTGGGGCCGGGGAGCTGTTTTTT. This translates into CSARSGAGELFF.

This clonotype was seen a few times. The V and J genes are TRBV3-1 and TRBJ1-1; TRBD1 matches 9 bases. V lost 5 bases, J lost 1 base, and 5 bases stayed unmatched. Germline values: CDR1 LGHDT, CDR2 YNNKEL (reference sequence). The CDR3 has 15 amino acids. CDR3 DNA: TGTGCCAGCAGCAACAGGGGGCCAGGGAACACTGAAGCTTTCTTT. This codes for CASSNRGPGNTEAFF.

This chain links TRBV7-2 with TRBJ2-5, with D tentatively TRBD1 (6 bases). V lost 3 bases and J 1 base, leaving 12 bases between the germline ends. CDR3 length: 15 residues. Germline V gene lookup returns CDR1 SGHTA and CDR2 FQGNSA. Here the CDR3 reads CASSLVDRSQETQYF. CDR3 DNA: TGTGCCAGCAGCTTGGTCGACAGGTCCCAAGAGACCCAGTACTTC.

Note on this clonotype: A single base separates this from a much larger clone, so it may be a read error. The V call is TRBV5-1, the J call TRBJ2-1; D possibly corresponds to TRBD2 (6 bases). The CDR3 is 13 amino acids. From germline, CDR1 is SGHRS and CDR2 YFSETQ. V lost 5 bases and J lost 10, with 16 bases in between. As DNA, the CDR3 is TGCGCCAGCAGGGAGGAGGGCCTATACGAGCAGTTCTTC. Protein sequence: CASREEGLYEQFF.

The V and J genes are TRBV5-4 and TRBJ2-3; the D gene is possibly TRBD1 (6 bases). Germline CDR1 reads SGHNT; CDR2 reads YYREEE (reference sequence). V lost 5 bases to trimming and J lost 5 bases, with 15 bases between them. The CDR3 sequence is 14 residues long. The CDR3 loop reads CASSSTGSKDTQYF. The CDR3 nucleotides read TGTGCCAGCAGTTCCACAGGGTCAAAAGATACGCAGTATTTT.

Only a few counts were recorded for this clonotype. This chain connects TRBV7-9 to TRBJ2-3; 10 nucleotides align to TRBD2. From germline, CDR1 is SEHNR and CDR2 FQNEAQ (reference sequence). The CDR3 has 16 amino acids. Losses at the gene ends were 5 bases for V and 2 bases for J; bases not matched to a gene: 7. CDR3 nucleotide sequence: TGTGCCAGCAGCCCTACTAGCGGGGTATTCACAGATACGCAGTATTTT. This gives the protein CASSPTSGVFTDTQYF.

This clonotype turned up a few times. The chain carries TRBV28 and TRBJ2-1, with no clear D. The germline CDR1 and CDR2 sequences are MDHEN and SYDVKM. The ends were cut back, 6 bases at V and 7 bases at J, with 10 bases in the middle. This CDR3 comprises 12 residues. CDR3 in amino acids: CASRLQPNEQFF. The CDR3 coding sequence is TGTGCCAGCAGGTTACAACCTAATGAGCAGTTCTTC.

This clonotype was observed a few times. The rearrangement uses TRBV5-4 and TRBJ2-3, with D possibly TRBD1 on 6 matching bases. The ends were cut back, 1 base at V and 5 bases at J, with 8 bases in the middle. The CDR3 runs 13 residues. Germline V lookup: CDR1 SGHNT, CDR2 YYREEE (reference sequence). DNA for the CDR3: TGTGCCAGCAGCTTGAAGGGGGAAGATACGCAGTATTTT. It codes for CASSLKGEDTQYF.

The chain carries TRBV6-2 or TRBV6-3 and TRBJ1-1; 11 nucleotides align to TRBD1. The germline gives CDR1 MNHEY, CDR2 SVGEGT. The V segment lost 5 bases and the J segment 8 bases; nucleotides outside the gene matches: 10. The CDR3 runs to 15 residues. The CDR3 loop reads CASSLRTGGASEAFF. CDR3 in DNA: TGTGCCAGCAGTCTTCGGACAGGGGGCGCTTCCGAAGCTTTCTTT.

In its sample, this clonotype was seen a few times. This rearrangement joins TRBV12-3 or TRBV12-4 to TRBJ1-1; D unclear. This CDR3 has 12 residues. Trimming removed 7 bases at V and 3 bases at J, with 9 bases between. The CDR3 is CASTGDYTEAFF. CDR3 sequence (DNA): TGTGCCAGCACAGGAGACTACACTGAAGCTTTCTTT.

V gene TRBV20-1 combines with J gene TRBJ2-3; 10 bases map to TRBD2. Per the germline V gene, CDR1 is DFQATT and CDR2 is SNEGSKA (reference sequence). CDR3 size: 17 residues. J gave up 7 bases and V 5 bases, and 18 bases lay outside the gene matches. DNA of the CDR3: TGCAGTGCTCTCCAGACCGGACTAGCGGAGCTGACTAATACGCAGTATTTT. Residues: CSALQTGLAELTNTQYF.

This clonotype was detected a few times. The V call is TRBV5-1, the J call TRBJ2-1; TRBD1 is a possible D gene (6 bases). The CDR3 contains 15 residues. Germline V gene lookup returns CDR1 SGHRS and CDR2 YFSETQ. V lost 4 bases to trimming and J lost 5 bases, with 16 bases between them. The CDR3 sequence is CASSPGVAGHNEQFF. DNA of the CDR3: TGCGCCAGCAGCCCAGGGGTAGCTGGGCACAATGAGCAGTTCTTC.

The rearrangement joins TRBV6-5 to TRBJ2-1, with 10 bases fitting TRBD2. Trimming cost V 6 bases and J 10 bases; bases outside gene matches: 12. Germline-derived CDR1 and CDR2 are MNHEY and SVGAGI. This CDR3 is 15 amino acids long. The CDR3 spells CASSPPAGGLREQFF. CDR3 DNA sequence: TGTGCCAGCAGCCCCCCAGCGGGGGGGCTTCGGGAGCAGTTCTTC.

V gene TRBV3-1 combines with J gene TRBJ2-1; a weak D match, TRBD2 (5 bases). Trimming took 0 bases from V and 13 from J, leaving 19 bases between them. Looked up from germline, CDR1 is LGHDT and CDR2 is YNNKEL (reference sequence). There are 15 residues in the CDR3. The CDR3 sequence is CASSQDLVEGSIQFF. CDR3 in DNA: TGTGCCAGCAGCCAAGATCTCGTCGAGGGTAGCATACAGTTCTTC.

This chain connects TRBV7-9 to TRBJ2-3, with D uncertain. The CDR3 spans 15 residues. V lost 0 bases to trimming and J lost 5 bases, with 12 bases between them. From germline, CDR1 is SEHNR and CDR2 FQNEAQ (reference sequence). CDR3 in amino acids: CASSLAGLARDTQYF. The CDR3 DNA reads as TGTGCCAGCAGCTTAGCAGGGTTGGCGAGAGATACGCAGTATTTT.

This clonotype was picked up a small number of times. The CDR3 DNA is TGCGCCAGCAGCCAAGGGCGGGCTGCCGAGCAGTACTTC. Its protein is CASSQGRAAEQYF. The genes are TRBV4-3 and TRBJ2-7; perhaps TRBD2 as D (5 bases). Germline V gene data show CDR1 as LGHNA and CDR2 as YSLEER. The CDR3 is 13 residues long. V gave up 1 base and J gave up 6 bases, with 10 bases separating them.

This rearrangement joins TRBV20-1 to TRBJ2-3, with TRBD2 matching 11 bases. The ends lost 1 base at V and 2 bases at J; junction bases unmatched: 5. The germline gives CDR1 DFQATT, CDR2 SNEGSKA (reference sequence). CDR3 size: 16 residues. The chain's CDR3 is CSARGLAGGFTDTQYF. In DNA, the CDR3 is TGCAGTGCTAGAGGCCTAGCGGGGGGTTTCACAGATACGCAGTATTTT.

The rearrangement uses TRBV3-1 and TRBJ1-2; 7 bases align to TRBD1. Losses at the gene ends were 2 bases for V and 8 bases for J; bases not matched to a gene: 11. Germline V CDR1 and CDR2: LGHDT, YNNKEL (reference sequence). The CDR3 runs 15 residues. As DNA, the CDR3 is TGTGCCAGCAGCCAACGAGGACAGGCCCCTATGGGCTACACCTTC. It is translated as CASSQRGQAPMGYTF. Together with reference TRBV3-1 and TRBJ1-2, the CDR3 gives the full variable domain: DTAVSQTPKYLVTQMGNDKSIKCEQNLGHDTMYWYKQDSKKFLKIMFSYNNKELIINETVPNRFSPKSPDKAHLNLHINSLELGDSAVYFCASSQRGQAPMGYTFGSGTRLTVV.

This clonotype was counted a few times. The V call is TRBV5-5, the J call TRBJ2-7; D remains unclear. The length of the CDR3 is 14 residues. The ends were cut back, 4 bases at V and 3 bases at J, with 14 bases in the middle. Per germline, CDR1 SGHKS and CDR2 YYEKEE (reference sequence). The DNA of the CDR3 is TGTGCCAGCAGCACCATACCCGGCGGCTACGAGCAGTACTTC. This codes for CASSTIPGGYEQYF.

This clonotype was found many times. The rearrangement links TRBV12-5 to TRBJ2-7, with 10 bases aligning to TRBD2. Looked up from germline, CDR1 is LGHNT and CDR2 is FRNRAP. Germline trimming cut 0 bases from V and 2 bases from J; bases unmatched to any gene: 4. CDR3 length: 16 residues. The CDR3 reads CASGLVLLAGPYEQYF. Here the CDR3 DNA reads TGTGCTAGTGGTTTGGTATTACTAGCGGGACCCTACGAGCAGTACTTC. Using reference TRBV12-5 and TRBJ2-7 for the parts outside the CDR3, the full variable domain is DARVTQTPRHKVTEMGQEVTMRCQPILGHNTVFWYRQTMMQGLELLAYFRNRAPLDDSGMPKDRFSAEMPDATLATLKIQPSEPRDSAVYFCASGLVLLAGPYEQYFGPGTRLTVT.

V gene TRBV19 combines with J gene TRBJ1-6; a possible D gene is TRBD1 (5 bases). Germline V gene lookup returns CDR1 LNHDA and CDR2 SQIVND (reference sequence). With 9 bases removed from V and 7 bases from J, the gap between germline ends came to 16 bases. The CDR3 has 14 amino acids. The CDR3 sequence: CASAQVGRNSPLHF. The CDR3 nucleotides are TGTGCCAGCGCACAGGTCGGAAGAAATTCACCCCTCCACTTT.

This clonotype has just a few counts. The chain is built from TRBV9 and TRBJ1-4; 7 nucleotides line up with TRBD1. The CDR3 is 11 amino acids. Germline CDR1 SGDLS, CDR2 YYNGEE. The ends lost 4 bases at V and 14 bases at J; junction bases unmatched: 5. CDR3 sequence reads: CASSSGQRLFF. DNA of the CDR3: TGTGCCAGCAGCTCGGGACAGCGGCTGTTTTTT. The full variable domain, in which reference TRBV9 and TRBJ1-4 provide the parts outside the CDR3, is DSGVTQTPKHLITATGQRVTLRCSPRSGDLSVYWYQQSLDQGLQFLIQYYNGEERAKGNILERFSAQQFPDLHSELNLSSLELGDSALYFCASSSGQRLFFGSGTQLSVL.

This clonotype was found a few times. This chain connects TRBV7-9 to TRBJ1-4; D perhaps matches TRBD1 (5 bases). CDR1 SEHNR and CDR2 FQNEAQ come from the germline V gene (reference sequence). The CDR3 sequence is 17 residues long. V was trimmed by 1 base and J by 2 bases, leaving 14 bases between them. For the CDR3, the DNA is TGTGCCAGCAGCTTAGACAAGGCGGGACTCACTAATGAAAAACTGTTTTTT. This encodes CASSLDKAGLTNEKLFF.

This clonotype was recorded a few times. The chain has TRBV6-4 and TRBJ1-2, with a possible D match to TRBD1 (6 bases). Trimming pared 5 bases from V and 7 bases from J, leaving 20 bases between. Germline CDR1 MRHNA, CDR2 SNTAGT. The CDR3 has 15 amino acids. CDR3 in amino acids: CASSPFVGGLAGYTF. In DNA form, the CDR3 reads TGTGCCAGCAGTCCCTTTGTCGGGGGGCTAGCTGGCTACACCTTC.

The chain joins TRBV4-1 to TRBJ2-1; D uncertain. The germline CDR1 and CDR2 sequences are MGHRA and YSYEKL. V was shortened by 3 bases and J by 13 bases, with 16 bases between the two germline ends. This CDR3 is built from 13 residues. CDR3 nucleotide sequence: TGCGCCAGCAGCCATCTACTGTCGGAGACCCAGTTCTTC. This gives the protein CASSHLLSETQFF.

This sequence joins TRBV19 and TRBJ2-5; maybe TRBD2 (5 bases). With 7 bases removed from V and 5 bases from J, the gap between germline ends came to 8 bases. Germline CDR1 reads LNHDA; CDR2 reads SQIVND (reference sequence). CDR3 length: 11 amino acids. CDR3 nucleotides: TGTGCCAGTAAGGCTAGCGAGACCCAGTACTTC. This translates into CASKASETQYF.